This passage covers 7 T cell receptor beta chains from one sample sequenced in a study of T cell changes during pregnancy in multiple sclerosis. Here immunoSEQ multiplex PCR was the method, and the copy in TCRdb shows in-frame clones only, minus some. Of 50,000 to 70,000 clones listed, 90% to 95% are singletons. The material sequenced was peripheral blood, taken after pregnancy. All receptors come from a female donor with multiple sclerosis, enrolled in a pregnancy study.

The chain couples TRBV7-9 to TRBJ2-3, with TRBD1 matching over 7 bases. Trimming took 5 bases from V and 3 from J; bases not matched to a gene: 8. The length of the CDR3 is 15 residues. The germline V gene has CDR1 SEHNR and CDR2 FQNEAQ (reference sequence). This CDR3 is CASSTTDRRTDTQYF. In DNA, the CDR3 is TGTGCCAGCAGCACGACGGACAGGAGGACAGATACGCAGTATTTT.

The chain has TRBV10-3 and TRBJ1-2; D gene unclear. With 7 bases removed from V and 2 bases from J, the gap between germline ends came to 8 bases. CDR3 size: 12 residues. Germline V gene lookup returns CDR1 ENHRY and CDR2 SYGVKD. The CDR3, as DNA: TGTGCCATCAATAACAGAAACTATGGCTACACCTTC. It translates to CAINNRNYGYTF.

The chain carries TRBV6-5 and TRBJ2-1; 7 bases align to TRBD1. The CDR3 runs to 14 residues. In germline, CDR1 is MNHEY, CDR2 SVGAGI. Trimming at V came to 5 bases and at J to 3 bases, leaving 4 bases not matched to a gene. CDR3 region: CASSLRTGYNEQFF. CDR3 bases: TGTGCCAGCAGTCTTAGGACAGGCTACAATGAGCAGTTCTTC.

The sample holds one count of this clone. This chain joins TRBV28 and TRBJ1-1; 7 positions agree with TRBD1. The V and J ends lost 6 bases and 1 base, in that order; junction bases with no gene match: 5. The germline V gene encodes CDR1 MDHEN and CDR2 SYDVKM. The CDR3 covers 14 residues. CDR3 region: CASSWGQPNTEAFF. The CDR3 bases are TGTGCCAGCAGCTGGGGACAGCCGAACACTGAAGCTTTCTTT. The whole variable domain, filled in from reference TRBV28 and TRBJ1-1, reads DVKVTQSSRYLVKRTGEKVFLECVQDMDHENMFWYRQDPGLGLRLIYFSYDVKMKEKGDIPEGYSVSREKKERFSLILESASTNQTSMYLCASSWGQPNTEAFFGQGTRLTVV.

This chain links TRBV14 with TRBJ2-5; no reliable D call. This CDR3 spans 13 amino acids. Germline V CDR1 and CDR2: SGHDN, FVKESK. Trimming took 1 base from V and 7 from J, leaving 10 bases between them. Here the CDR3 DNA reads TGTGCCAGCAGCCAAGGCGCTTTCCCGACCCAGTACTTC. This sequence encodes CASSQGAFPTQYF. The whole variable domain, remainder taken from reference TRBV14 and TRBJ2-5, is EAGVTQFPSHSVIEKGQTVTLRCDPISGHDNLYWYRRVMGKEIKFLLHFVKESKQDESGMPNNRFLAERTGGTYSTLKVQPAELEDSGVYFCASSQGAFPTQYFGPGTRLLVL.

The V call is TRBV25-1, the J call TRBJ2-5, with 12 bases that match TRBD2. Germline V gene data show CDR1 as MGHDK and CDR2 as SYGVNS. This CDR3 region has 18 residues. The V segment lost 1 base and the J segment 4 bases; nucleotides outside the gene matches: 10. As DNA, the CDR3 is TGTGCCAGCAGTGAATCCAGGACTAGCGGGAATAACTCAGAGACCCAGTACTTC. It yields the protein CASSESRTSGNNSETQYF.

The J gene is TRBJ2-7, the V gene TRBV27, with D possibly matching TRBD1 (6 bases). The CDR3 contains 15 residues. CDR1 is MNHEY and CDR2 is SMNVEV in the germline V gene (reference sequence). V was trimmed by 5 bases and J by 1 base, leaving 15 bases between them. CDR3 loop: CASSPRQVPSYEQYF. In DNA form, the CDR3 reads TGTGCCAGCAGTCCCCGACAGGTTCCGTCCTACGAGCAGTACTTC.